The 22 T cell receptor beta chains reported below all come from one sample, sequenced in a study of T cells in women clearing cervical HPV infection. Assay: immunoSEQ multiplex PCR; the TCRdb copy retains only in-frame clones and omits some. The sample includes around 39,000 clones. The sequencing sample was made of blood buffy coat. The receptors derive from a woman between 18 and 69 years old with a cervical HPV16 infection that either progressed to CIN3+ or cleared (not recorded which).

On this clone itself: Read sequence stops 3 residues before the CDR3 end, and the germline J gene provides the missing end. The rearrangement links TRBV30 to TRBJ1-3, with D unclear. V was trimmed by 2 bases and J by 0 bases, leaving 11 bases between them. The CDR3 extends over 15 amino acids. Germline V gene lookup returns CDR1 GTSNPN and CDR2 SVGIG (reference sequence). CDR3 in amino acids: CAWSTRTHSGNTIYF. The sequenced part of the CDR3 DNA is TGTGCCTGGAGTACTAGGACCCACTCTGGAAACACC. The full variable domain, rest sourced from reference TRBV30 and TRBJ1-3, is SQTIHQWPATLVQPVGSPLSLECTVEGTSNPNLYWYRQAAGRGLQLLFYSVGIGQISSEVPQNLSASRPQDRQFILSSKKLLLSDSGFYLCAWSTRTHSGNTIYFGEGSWLTVV.

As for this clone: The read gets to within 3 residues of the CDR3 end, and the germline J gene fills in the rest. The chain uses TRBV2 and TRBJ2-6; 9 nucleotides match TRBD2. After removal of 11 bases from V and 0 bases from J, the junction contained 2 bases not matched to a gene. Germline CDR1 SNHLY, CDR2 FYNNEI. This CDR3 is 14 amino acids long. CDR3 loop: CAGTSSSGANVLTF. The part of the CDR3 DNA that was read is TGTGCCGGGACTAGCTCCTCTGGGGCCAACGTC.

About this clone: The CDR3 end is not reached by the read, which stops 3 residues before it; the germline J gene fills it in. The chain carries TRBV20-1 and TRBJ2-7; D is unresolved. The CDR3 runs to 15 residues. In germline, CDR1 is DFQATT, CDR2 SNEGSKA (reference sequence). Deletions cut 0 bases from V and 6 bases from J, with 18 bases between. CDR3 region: CSARDHVSPLLEQYF. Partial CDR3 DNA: TGCAGTGCTAGAGATCATGTGAGCCCCCTGCTCGAG.

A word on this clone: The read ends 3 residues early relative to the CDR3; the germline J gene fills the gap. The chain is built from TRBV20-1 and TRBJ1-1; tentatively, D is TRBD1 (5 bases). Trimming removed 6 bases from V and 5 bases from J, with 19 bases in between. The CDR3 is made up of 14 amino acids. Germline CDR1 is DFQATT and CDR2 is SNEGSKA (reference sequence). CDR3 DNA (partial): TGCAGTGCCAGTATAGACGGCGGGGGGACTGAA. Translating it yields CSASIDGGGTE. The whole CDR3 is CSASIDGGGTEAFF.

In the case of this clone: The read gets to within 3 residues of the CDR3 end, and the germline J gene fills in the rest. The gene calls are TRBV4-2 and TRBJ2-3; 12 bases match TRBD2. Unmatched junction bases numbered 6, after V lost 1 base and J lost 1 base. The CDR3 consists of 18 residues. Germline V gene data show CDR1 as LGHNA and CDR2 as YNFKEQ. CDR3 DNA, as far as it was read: TGTGCCAGCAGCCAAGGGCTAGCGGGAGGGCCGGGCACAGATACG. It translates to CASSQGLAGGPGTDT. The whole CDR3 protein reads CASSQGLAGGPGTDTQYF.

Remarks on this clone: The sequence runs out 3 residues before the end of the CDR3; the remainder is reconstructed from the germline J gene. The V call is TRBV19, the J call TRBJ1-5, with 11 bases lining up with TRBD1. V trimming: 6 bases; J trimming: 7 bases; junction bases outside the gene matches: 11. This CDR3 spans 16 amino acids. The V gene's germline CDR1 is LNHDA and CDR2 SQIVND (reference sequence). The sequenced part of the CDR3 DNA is TGTGCCAGTAGCACGGGACAGGGGGGGTTCGTACAGCCC. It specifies CASSTGQGGFVQP. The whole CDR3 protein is CASSTGQGGFVQPQHF. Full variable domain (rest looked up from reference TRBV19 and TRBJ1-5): DGGITQSPKYLFRKEGQNVTLSCEQNLNHDAMYWYRQDPGQGLRLIYYSQIVNDFQKGDIAEGYSVSREKKESFPLTVTSAQKNPTAFYLCASSTGQGGFVQPQHFGDGTRLSIL.

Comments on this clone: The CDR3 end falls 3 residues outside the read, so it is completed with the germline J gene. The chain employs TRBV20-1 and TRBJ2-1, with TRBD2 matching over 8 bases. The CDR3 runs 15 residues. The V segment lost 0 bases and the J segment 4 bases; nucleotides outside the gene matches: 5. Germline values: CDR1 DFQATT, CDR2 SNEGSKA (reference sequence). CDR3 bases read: TGCAGTGCTAGAGATATCCAGCGGGAGTACAATGAG. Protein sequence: CSARDIQREYNE. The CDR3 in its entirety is CSARDIQREYNEQFF.

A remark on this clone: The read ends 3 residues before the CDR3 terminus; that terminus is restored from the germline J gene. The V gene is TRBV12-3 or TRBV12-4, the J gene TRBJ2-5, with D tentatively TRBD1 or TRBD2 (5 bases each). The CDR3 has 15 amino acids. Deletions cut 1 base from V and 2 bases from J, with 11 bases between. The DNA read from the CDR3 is TGTGCCAGCAGTTTAGGGAGAGGGGTGCAAGAGACC. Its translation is CASSLGRGVQET. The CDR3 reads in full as CASSLGRGVQETQYF.

The DNA read from the CDR3 is TGTGCCAGTAGTCCCTGGACTAGCGGCAATTCCTACGAG. Translated: CASSPWTSGNSYE. The entire CDR3 reads CASSPWTSGNSYEQYF. The chain has TRBV19 and TRBJ2-7, with 10 bases aligning to TRBD2. The CDR3 is cut off 3 residues early in the read; its end comes from the germline J gene. Germline V CDR1 and CDR2: LNHDA, SQIVND (reference sequence). The CDR3 contains 16 residues. The trim removed 5 bases at V and 1 base at J, leaving 8 bases unmatched.

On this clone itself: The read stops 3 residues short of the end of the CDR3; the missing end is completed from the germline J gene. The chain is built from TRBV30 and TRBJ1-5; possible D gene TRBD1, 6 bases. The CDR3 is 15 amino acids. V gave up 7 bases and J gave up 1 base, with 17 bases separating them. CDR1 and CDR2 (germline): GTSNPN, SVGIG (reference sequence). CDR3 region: CASVNLQGSNQPQHF. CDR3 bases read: TGTGCCTCGGTGAACCTACAGGGAAGCAATCAGCCC.

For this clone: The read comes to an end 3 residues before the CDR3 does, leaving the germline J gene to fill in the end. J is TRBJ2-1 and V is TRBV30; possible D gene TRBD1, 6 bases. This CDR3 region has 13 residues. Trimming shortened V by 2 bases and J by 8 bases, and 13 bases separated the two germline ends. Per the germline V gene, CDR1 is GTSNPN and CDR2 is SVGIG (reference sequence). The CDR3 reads CAWSSQGWHEQFF. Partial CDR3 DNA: TGTGCCTGGAGTTCCCAGGGGTGGCATGAG.

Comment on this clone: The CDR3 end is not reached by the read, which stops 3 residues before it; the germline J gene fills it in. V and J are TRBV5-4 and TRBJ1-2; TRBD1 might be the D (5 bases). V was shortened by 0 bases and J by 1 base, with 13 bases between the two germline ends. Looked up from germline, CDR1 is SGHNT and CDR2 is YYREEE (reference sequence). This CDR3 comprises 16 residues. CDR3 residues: CASSLEGSDSNYGYTF. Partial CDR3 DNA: TGTGCCAGCAGCTTGGAGGGAAGCGACAGTAACTATGGC.

Here the CDR3 reads CASSPMSRQGMMKTQYF. CDR3 DNA (partial): TGTGCCAGCAGTCCGATGTCGAGACAGGGGATGATGAAGACC. The chain joins TRBV6-2 or TRBV6-3 to TRBJ2-5; TRBD1 aligns across 8 bases. The CDR3 is cut off 3 residues early in the read; its end comes from the germline J gene. V gave up 5 bases and J gave up 6 bases; unmatched junction bases: 17. The CDR3 has 17 amino acids. Germline V gene data show CDR1 as MNHEY and CDR2 as SVGEGT.

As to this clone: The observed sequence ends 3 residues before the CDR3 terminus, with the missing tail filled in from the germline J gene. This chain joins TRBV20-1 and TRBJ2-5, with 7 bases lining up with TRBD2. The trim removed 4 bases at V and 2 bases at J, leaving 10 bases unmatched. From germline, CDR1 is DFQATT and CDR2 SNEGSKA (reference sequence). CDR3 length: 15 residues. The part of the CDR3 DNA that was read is TGCAGTGCTACCTCCACCGGGACTACACAAGAGACC. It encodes CSATSTGTTQET. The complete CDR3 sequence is CSATSTGTTQETQYF.

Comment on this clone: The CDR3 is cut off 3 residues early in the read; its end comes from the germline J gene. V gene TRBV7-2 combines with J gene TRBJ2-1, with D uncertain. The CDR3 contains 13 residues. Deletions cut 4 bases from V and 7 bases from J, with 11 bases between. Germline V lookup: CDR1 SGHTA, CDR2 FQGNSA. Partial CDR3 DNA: TGTGCCAGCAGCTCTAGTTTCGGGAATGAG. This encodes CASSSSFGNE. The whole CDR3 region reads CASSSSFGNEQFF.

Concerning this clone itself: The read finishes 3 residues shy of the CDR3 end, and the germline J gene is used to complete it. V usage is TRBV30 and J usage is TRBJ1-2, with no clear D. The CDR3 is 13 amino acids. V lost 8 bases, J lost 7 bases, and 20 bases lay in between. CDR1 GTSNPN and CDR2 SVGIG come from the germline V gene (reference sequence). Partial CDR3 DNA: TGTGCCACGGGCGGGGTGGGTAGTCGTGGC. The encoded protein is CATGGVGSRG. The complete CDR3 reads CATGGVGSRGYTF.

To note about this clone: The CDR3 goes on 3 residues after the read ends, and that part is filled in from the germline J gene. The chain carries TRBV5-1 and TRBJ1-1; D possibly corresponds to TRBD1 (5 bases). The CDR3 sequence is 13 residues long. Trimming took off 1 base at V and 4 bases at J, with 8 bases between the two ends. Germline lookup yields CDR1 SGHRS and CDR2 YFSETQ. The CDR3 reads CASSLTGLTEAFF. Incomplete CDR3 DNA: TGCGCCAGCAGCTTGACGGGACTCACTGAA.

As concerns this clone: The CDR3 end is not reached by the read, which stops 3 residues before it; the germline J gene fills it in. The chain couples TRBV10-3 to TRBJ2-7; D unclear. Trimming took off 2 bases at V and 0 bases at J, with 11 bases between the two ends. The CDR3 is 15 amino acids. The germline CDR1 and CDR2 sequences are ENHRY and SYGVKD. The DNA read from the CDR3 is TGTGCCATCAGTGAGGTTGGGCAGGCCTCCTACGAG. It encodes CAISEVGQASYE. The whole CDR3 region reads CAISEVGQASYEQYF.

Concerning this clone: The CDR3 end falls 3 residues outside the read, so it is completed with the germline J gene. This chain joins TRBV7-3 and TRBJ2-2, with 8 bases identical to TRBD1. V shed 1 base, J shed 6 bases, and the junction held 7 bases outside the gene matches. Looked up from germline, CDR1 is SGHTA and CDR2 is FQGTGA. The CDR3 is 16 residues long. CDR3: CASSLNPGGFAGELFF. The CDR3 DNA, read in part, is TGTGCCAGCAGCTTAAACCCAGGGGGCTTCGCCGGGGAG.

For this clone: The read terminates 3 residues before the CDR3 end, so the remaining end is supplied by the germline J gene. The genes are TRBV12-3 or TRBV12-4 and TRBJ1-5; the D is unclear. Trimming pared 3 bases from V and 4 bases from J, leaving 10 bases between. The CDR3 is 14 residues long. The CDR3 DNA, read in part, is TGTGCCAGCAGTTTGGAGACATTTAATCAGCCC. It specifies CASSLETFNQP. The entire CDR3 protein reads CASSLETFNQPQHF.

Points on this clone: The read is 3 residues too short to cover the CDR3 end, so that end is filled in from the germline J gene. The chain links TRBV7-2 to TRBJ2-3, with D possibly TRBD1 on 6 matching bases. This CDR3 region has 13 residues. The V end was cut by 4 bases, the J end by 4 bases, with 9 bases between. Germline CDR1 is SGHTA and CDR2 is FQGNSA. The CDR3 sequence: CASSSGHSDTQYF. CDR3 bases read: TGTGCCAGCAGCTCGGGACATTCAGATACG. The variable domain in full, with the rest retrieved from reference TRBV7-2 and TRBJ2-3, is GAGVSQSPSNKVTEKGKDVELRCDPISGHTALYWYRQSLGQGLEFLIYFQGNSAPDKSGLPSDRFSAERTGGSVSTLTIQRTQQEDSAVYLCASSSGHSDTQYFGPGTRLTVL.

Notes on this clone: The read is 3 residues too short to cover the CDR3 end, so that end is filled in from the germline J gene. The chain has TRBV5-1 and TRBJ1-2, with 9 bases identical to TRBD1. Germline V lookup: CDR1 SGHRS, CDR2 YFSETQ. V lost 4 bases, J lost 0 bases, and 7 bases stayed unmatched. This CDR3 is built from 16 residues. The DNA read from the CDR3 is TGCGCCAGCAGCCAGGGGGGACAGGGATCTAACTATGGC. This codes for CASSQGGQGSNYG. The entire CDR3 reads CASSQGGQGSNYGYTF.